The 30 T cell receptor beta chains given below trace back to one sample, sequenced in a study of beta chain features in type 1 diabetes. The whole isolated RNA underwent reverse transcription, so sequencing captured expressed TCRB transcripts. Profiling relied on immunoSEQ multiplex PCR, and the TCRdb table lists in-frame clones only, not all of them. The sample has a few hundred thousand clones, roughly 15% seen once. The sample comprised naive CD4+ T cells from blood. These receptors all come from a woman aged 18-29 years in good health.

This chain joins TRBV7-2 and TRBJ2-7, with 13 positions matching TRBD2. Germline V lookup: CDR1 SGHTA, CDR2 FQGNSA. The V and J ends lost 6 bases and 5 bases, in that order; junction bases with no gene match: 4. The CDR3 is made up of 14 amino acids. The DNA for the CDR3 is TGTGCCAGCAGAAGACTAGCGGGAGGCCACGAGCAGTACTTC. It translates to CASRRLAGGHEQYF.

The table lists this clone with a few counts. The J gene is TRBJ2-7, the V gene TRBV5-1; 7 bases line up with TRBD2. Germline V gives CDR1 SGHRS, CDR2 YFSETQ. This CDR3 is 14 amino acids long. The junction had 5 bases not matched to a gene; V was cut back by 0 bases and J by 5 bases. DNA of the CDR3: TGCGCCAGCAGCTTGGCCGGGGGGTACCACGAGCAGTACTTC. It codes for CASSLAGGYHEQYF.

This clone has just a few counts. This rearrangement joins TRBV2 to TRBJ2-7, with TRBD1 matching over 7 bases. Germline CDR1 is SNHLY and CDR2 is FYNNEI. The V segment lost 8 bases and the J segment 3 bases; nucleotides outside the gene matches: 10. The CDR3 runs to 14 residues. The CDR3 DNA follows: TGTGCCAGCGAGAGTCTGACAGGGTTCTACGAGCAGTACTTC. Amino acid sequence: CASESLTGFYEQYF.

This clone has only a few counts. The chain's CDR3 is CASSLDRSGWNEQFF. The DNA for the CDR3 is TGTGCCAGCAGCTTAGATCGGTCAGGGTGGAATGAGCAGTTCTTC. This chain connects TRBV7-8 to TRBJ2-1; possibly TRBD1 for D (5 bases). CDR1 is SGHVS, CDR2 FQNEAQ, per germline. CDR3 length equals 15 residues. Trimming shortened V by 1 base and J by 7 bases, and 14 bases separated the two germline ends.

The gene calls are TRBV18 and TRBJ1-2; 10 positions agree with TRBD1. The CDR3 covers 15 residues. Germline assignment: CDR1 KGHSH and CDR2 LQKENI. Trimming at V came to 1 base and at J to 8 bases, leaving 7 bases not matched to a gene. CDR3 residues: CASSPRRQGAEGYTF. The CDR3 DNA is TGTGCCAGCTCACCACGGCGACAGGGGGCGGAAGGCTACACCTTC.

This clone was detected only a few times. The rearrangement uses TRBV5-1 and TRBJ2-5; tentative D call: TRBD1 (6 bases). The CDR3 is made up of 13 amino acids. CDR1 SGHRS and CDR2 YFSETQ come from the germline V gene. Trimming removed 4 bases at V and 0 bases at J, with 7 bases between. Here the CDR3 reads CASSGTHQETQYF. Here the CDR3 DNA reads TGCGCCAGCAGCGGGACACACCAAGAGACCCAGTACTTC.

This clone appeared a few times. This chain links TRBV29-1 with TRBJ2-3, with 11 bases identical to TRBD2. The germline V gene encodes CDR1 SQVTM and CDR2 ANQGSEA. V shed 6 bases, J shed 5 bases, and the junction held 1 base outside the gene matches. The length of the CDR3 is 12 residues. The CDR3 DNA reads as TGCAGCGTCGGGACTAGCGGAGATACGCAGTATTTT. Translation gives CSVGTSGDTQYF.

This clone was observed a handful of times. The chain combines TRBV28 with TRBJ1-1, with 10 bases fitting TRBD1. Germline CDR1 MDHEN, CDR2 SYDVKM. This CDR3 comprises 12 residues. The V gene end was trimmed by 4 bases and the J gene end by 8 bases; junction bases not matched to a gene: 1. CDR3 DNA: TGTGCCAGCAGTTGGGGACAGGGGGAAGCTTTCTTT. As protein: CASSWGQGEAFF.

The sample holds a few counts of this clone. The CDR3 is CSVGGLAGLSYNEQFF. As DNA, the CDR3 is TGCAGCGTTGGGGGACTAGCGGGCCTCTCCTACAATGAGCAGTTCTTC. The V gene is TRBV29-1, the J gene TRBJ2-1; 12 bases match TRBD2. In germline, CDR1 is SQVTM, CDR2 ANQGSEA. The trim removed 4 bases at V and 0 bases at J, leaving 4 bases unmatched. The CDR3 spans 16 residues.

In its sample, this clone was seen a few times. This chain uses TRBV29-1 with TRBJ2-2; D is possibly TRBD1 (7 bases). The CDR3 length is 15 residues. The germline CDR1 and CDR2 sequences are SQVTM and ANQGSEA. V gave up 6 bases and J gave up 2 bases, with 16 bases separating them. The CDR3 DNA is TGCAGCGTGTCGGAGGGGGCTCTAAACACCGGGGAGCTGTTTTTT. It yields the protein CSVSEGALNTGELFF.

There are a few counts of this clone. The chain joins TRBV7-9 to TRBJ2-1, with D perhaps matching TRBD2 (5 bases). From germline, CDR1 is SEHNR and CDR2 FQNEAQ (reference sequence). V lost 1 base and J lost 0, with 7 bases in between. This CDR3 spans 15 amino acids. The CDR3 sequence is CASSLGGFSYNEQFF. CDR3 in DNA: TGTGCCAGCAGCTTAGGCGGGTTCTCCTACAATGAGCAGTTCTTC.

The gene calls are TRBV29-1 and TRBJ2-4; a possible D gene is TRBD1 (5 bases). The CDR3 has 14 amino acids. Germline lookup yields CDR1 SQVTM and CDR2 ANQGSEA. Trimming shortened V by 4 bases and J by 8 bases, and 18 bases separated the two germline ends. CDR3 region: CSVGAKGIWDIQYF. The CDR3, as DNA: TGCAGCGTTGGGGCTAAGGGGATCTGGGACATTCAGTACTTC.

The rearrangement uses TRBV7-3 and TRBJ2-7; tentative D call: TRBD1 (6 bases). Germline assignment: CDR1 SGHTA and CDR2 FQGTGA. V was trimmed by 5 bases and J by 0 bases, leaving 14 bases between them. This CDR3 comprises 15 residues. The CDR3 reads CASSLSGVPSYEQYF. The CDR3 region has the DNA TGTGCCAGCAGCCTTTCAGGGGTGCCCTCCTACGAGCAGTACTTC.

The chain recombines TRBV15 with TRBJ2-7; 8 bases agree with TRBD2. The CDR3 has 15 residues. The germline V gene has CDR1 LNHNV and CDR2 YYDKDF (reference sequence). V shed 0 bases, J shed 7 bases, and the junction held 8 bases outside the gene matches. CDR3 sequence reads: CATSRELAAGSEQYF. The CDR3 coding sequence is TGTGCCACCAGCAGAGAACTAGCGGCCGGGAGTGAGCAGTACTTC.

The rearrangement uses TRBV7-9 and TRBJ2-5, with 7 bases lining up with TRBD1. CDR3 size: 14 residues. The V gene end was trimmed by 5 bases and the J gene end by 1 base; junction bases not matched to a gene: 4. Germline V lookup: CDR1 SEHNR, CDR2 FQNEAQ (reference sequence). This CDR3 is CASSTGQRQETQYF. DNA for the CDR3: TGTGCCAGCAGCACGGGACAGCGCCAAGAGACCCAGTACTTC.

CDR3 in amino acids: CASSVDRSSYNEQFF. The CDR3 nucleotides are TGTGCCAGCAGCGTAGACCGGAGCTCCTACAATGAGCAGTTCTTC. The V gene is TRBV9, the J gene TRBJ2-1, with D uncertain. Germline values: CDR1 SGDLS, CDR2 YYNGEE. Trimming pared 0 bases from V and 0 bases from J, leaving 7 bases between. The CDR3 contains 15 residues. The whole variable domain, filled in from reference TRBV9 and TRBJ2-1, reads DSGVTQTPKHLITATGQRVTLRCSPRSGDLSVYWYQQSLDQGLQFLIQYYNGEERAKGNILERFSAQQFPDLHSELNLSSLELGDSALYFCASSVDRSSYNEQFFGPGTRLTVL.

The CDR3 region is CASGLDSYNEQFF. CDR3 coding DNA: TGTGCTAGTGGCCTGGACAGTTACAATGAGCAGTTCTTC. The chain is built from TRBV12-5 and TRBJ2-1, with a possible D match to TRBD1 (6 bases). The CDR3 is 13 amino acids. The V end lost 6 bases, the J end lost 4 bases, and 10 bases lay between the germline ends. Per germline, CDR1 LGHNT and CDR2 FRNRAP. Full variable domain (remainder filled in from reference TRBV12-5 and TRBJ2-1): DARVTQTPRHKVTEMGQEVTMRCQPILGHNTVFWYRQTMMQGLELLAYFRNRAPLDDSGMPKDRFSAEMPDATLATLKIQPSEPRDSAVYFCASGLDSYNEQFFGPGTRLTVL.

This chain connects TRBV30 to TRBJ2-7; a weak D match, TRBD2 (5 bases). Germline values: CDR1 GTSNPN, CDR2 SVGIG (reference sequence). The CDR3 is 14 amino acids. The V gene lost 4 bases and the J gene lost 4 bases, with 17 bases spanning the gap. The CDR3 here is CAWTRGRVSYEQYF. Written as DNA, the CDR3 is TGTGCCTGGACACGAGGGAGAGTATCTTACGAGCAGTACTTC.

The CDR3 DNA reads as TGTGCCACCAGCAGCCCCACCAAGCGGGAGACCCACTCAATCTCCTACGAGCAGTACTTC. Protein: CATSSPTKRETHSISYEQYF. The rearrangement joins TRBV15 to TRBJ2-7, with 8 bases that match TRBD2. The germline CDR1 and CDR2 sequences are LNHNV and YYDKDF (reference sequence). There are 20 residues in the CDR3. V gave up 3 bases and J gave up 0 bases; unmatched junction bases: 19.

In its sample, this clone was seen a few times. V usage is TRBV28 and J usage is TRBJ1-5; TRBD1 agrees at 7 bases. Germline V gene data show CDR1 as MDHEN and CDR2 as SYDVKM. This CDR3 spans 15 amino acids. Trimming removed 5 bases from V and 6 bases from J; junction bases left unmatched: 10. In DNA, the CDR3 is TGTGCCAGCAGTATAATACAGGGGATGGGTCAGCCCCAGCATTTT. Its protein product is CASSIIQGMGQPQHF.

The V call is TRBV30, the J call TRBJ2-3, with 8 bases aligning to TRBD2. After removal of 3 bases from V and 6 bases from J, the junction contained 8 bases not matched to a gene. Germline CDR1 and CDR2: GTSNPN and SVGIG (reference sequence). This CDR3 is built from 14 residues. The CDR3 region is CAWRRIREGDTQYF. CDR3 in DNA: TGTGCCTGGAGGCGAATACGGGAGGGGGATACGCAGTATTTT. The full variable domain, completed using reference TRBV30 and TRBJ2-3, is SQTIHQWPATLVQPVGSPLSLECTVEGTSNPNLYWYRQAAGRGLQLLFYSVGIGQISSEVPQNLSASRPQDRQFILSSKKLLLSDSGFYLCAWRRIREGDTQYFGPGTRLTVL.

V and J are TRBV29-1 and TRBJ1-1, with TRBD1 matching over 9 bases. The CDR3 has 14 residues. Trimming took 2 bases from V and 4 from J; bases not matched to a gene: 5. Germline V gives CDR1 SQVTM, CDR2 ANQGSEA. The CDR3 loop reads CSVERDRASTEAFF. The CDR3, as DNA: TGCAGCGTTGAACGGGACAGGGCGTCCACTGAAGCTTTCTTT.

This clone was observed a few times. The chain links TRBV6-6 to TRBJ1-1; 9 bases are a match to TRBD1. Per the germline V gene, CDR1 is MNHNY and CDR2 is SVGAGI (reference sequence). The CDR3 sequence is 14 residues long. V was clipped by 5 bases and J by 4 bases; unmatched bases: 5. The CDR3 sequence: CASSPTGGTTEAFF. The CDR3, as DNA: TGTGCCAGCAGTCCGACAGGGGGGACCACTGAAGCTTTCTTT.

Comments on this clone: Other DNA sequences of this sample code for an identical CDR3. The rearrangement uses TRBV5-1 and TRBJ2-5; the D is unclear. The V gene's germline CDR1 is SGHRS and CDR2 YFSETQ. This CDR3 region has 13 residues. The V and J ends lost 0 bases and 4 bases respectively, with 7 bases between them. The CDR3 DNA is TGCGCCAGCAGCTTGGCCTCAGGAGAGACCCAGTACTTC. Amino acids: CASSLASGETQYF.

This clone was recorded a few times. The chain joins TRBV7-9 to TRBJ2-7; weak D call: TRBD1 (6 bases). V lost 3 bases to trimming and J lost 3 bases, with 15 bases between them. Germline loops: CDR1 SEHNR, CDR2 FQNEAQ (reference sequence). The CDR3 loop spans 15 amino acids. The DNA of the CDR3 is TGTGCCAGCAGCTTGGACATTACAGGGATCTACGAGCAGTACTTC. Translated, it gives CASSLDITGIYEQYF.

This chain uses TRBV30 with TRBJ2-3, with D unclear. The CDR3 is 15 amino acids. The germline CDR1 and CDR2 sequences are GTSNPN and SVGIG (reference sequence). Between the trimmed V and J ends, which lost 0 bases and 3 bases, there was a span of 13 bases. This chain's CDR3 is CAWSVRWAETDTQYF. The CDR3 bases are TGTGCCTGGAGTGTAAGGTGGGCAGAAACAGATACGCAGTATTTT.

The V call is TRBV29-1, the J call TRBJ2-3; D might be TRBD1 (6 bases). The CDR3 loop spans 16 amino acids. The germline V gene encodes CDR1 SQVTM and CDR2 ANQGSEA. Trimming pared 0 bases from V and 4 bases from J, leaving 17 bases between. This CDR3 is CSVEDWAAPGADTQYF. The CDR3 DNA reads as TGCAGCGTTGAAGATTGGGCAGCCCCAGGGGCAGATACGCAGTATTTT.

The genes are TRBV13 and TRBJ2-3; 7 nucleotides agree with TRBD1. From germline, CDR1 is PRHDT and CDR2 FYEKMQ (reference sequence). V trimming: 5 bases; J trimming: 1 base; junction bases outside the gene matches: 9. This CDR3 contains 16 residues. The CDR3 DNA reads as TGTGCCAGCAGCCCCGGACAGGCGAGCCGCACAGATACGCAGTATTTT. Translation gives CASSPGQASRTDTQYF.

In its sample, this clone was seen a few times. The chain links TRBV29-1 to TRBJ2-7, with TRBD2 matching 7 bases. This CDR3 spans 13 amino acids. Looked up from germline, CDR1 is SQVTM and CDR2 is ANQGSEA. V shed 4 bases, J shed 6 bases, and the junction held 9 bases outside the gene matches. CDR3 in amino acids: CSVVDSGRREQYF. In DNA form, the CDR3 reads TGCAGCGTTGTGGATAGCGGGCGGCGCGAGCAGTACTTC.

In this sample, this clone turned up a few times. The chain uses TRBV6-5 and TRBJ1-2; TRBD1 is a possible D gene (6 bases). The V end was cut by 6 bases, the J end by 7 bases, with 9 bases between. Germline lookup yields CDR1 MNHEY and CDR2 SVGAGI. The CDR3 loop spans 11 amino acids. In nucleotides, the CDR3 is TGTGCCAGCAGCATCAGGGGTGGCTACACCTTC. As protein: CASSIRGGYTF.